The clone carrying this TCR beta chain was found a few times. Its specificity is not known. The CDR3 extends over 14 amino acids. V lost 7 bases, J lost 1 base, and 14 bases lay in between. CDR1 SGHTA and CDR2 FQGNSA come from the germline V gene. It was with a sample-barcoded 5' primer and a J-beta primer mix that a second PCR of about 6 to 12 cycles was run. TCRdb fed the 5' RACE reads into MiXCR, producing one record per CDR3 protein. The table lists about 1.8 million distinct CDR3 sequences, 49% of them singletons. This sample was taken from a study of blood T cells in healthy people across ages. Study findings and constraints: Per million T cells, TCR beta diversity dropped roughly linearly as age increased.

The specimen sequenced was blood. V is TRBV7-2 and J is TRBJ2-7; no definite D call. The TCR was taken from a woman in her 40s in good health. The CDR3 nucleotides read TGTGCCAGCACCCCCCGGTCCTATTCCTACGAGCAGTACTTC. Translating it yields CASTPRSYSYEQYF. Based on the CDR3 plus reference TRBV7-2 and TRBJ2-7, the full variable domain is GAGVSQSPSNKVTEKGKDVELRCDPISGHTALYWYRQSLGQGLEFLIYFQGNSAPDKSGLPSDRFSAERTGGSVSTLTIQRTQQEDSAVYLCASTPRSYSYEQYFGPGTRLTVT.